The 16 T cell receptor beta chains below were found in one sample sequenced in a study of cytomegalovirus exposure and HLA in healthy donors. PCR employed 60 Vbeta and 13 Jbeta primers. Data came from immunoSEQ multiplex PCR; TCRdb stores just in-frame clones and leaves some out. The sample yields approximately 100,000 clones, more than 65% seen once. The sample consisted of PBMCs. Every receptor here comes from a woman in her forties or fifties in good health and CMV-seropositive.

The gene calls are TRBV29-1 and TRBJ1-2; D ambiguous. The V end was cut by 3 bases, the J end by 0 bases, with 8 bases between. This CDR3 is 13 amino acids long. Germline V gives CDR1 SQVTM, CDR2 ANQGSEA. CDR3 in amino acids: CSVEGGTNYGYTF. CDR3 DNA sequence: TGCAGCGTTGAGGGAGGTACTAACTATGGCTACACCTTC.

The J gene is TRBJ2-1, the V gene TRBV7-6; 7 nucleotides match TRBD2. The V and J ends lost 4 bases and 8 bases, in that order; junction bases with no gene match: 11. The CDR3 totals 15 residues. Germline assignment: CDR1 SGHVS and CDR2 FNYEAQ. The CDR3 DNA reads TGTGCCAGCAGCTCAACCCGGGAGGCGTTCGATGAGCAGTTCTTC. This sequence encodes CASSSTREAFDEQFF.

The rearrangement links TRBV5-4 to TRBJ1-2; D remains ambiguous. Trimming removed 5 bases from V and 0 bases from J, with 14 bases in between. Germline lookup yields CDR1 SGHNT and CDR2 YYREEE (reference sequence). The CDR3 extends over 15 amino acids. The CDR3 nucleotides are TGTGCCAGCAGTCGCGGACTGTCCTCTAACTATGGCTACACCTTC. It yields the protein CASSRGLSSNYGYTF.

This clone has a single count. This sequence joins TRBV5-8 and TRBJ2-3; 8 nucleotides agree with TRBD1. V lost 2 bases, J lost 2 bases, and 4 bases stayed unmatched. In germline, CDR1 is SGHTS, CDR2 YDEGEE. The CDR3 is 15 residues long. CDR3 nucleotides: TGTGCCAGCAGCTTTCGGGACAGGAACACAGATACGCAGTATTTT. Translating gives CASSFRDRNTDTQYF.

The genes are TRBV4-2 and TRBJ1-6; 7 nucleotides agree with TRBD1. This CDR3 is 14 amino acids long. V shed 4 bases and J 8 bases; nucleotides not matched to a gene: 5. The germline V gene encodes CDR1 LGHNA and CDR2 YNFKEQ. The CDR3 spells CASSPLQGYSPLHF. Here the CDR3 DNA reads TGTGCCAGCAGCCCCCTACAGGGGTATTCACCCCTCCACTTT.

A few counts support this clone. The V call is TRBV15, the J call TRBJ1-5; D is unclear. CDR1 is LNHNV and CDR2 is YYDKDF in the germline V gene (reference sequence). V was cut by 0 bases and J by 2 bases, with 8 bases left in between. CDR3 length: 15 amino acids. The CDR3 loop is CATSRDAGGNQPQHF. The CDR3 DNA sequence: TGTGCCACCAGCAGAGATGCCGGGGGCAATCAGCCCCAGCATTTT.

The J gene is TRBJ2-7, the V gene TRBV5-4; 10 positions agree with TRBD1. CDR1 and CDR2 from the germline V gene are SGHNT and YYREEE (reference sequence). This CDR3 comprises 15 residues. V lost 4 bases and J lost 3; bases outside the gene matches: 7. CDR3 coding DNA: TGTGCCAGCAGCCACATCCGGGACAGGGGCTACGAGCAGTACTTC. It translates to CASSHIRDRGYEQYF.

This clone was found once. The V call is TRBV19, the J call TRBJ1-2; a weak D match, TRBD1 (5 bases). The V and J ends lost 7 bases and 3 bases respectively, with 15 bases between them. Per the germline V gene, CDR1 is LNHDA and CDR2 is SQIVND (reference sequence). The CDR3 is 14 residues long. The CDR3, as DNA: TGTGCCAGTACATGGGGGGGGTTGGACTATGGCTACACCTTC. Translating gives CASTWGGLDYGYTF.

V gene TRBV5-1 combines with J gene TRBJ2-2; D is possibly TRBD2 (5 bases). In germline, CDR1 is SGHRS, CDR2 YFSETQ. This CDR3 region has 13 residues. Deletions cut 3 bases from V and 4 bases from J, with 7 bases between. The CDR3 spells CASSWTSTGELFF. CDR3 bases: TGCGCCAGCAGCTGGACTTCCACCGGGGAGCTGTTTTTT.

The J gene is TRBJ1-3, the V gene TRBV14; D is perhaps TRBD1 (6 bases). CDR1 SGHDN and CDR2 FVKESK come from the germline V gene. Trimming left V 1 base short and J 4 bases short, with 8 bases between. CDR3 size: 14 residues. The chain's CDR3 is CASSQGTAGNTIYF. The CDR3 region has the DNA TGTGCCAGCAGCCAAGGGACAGCCGGAAACACCATATATTTT.

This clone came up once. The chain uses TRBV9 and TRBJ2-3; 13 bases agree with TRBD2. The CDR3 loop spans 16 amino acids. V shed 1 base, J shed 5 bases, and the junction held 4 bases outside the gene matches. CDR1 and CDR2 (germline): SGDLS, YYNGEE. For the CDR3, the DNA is TGTGCCAGCAGCGTATCTGGACTAGCGGGGGTAGATACGCAGTATTTT. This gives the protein CASSVSGLAGVDTQYF.

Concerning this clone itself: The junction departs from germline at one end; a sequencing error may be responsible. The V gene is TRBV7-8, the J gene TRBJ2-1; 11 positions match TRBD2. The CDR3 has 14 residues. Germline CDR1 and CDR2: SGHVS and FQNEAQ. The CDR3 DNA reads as TGTGCCAGCAGCCTAGCGGGGGGATACAATGAGCAGTTCTTC. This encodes CASSLAGGYNEQFF.

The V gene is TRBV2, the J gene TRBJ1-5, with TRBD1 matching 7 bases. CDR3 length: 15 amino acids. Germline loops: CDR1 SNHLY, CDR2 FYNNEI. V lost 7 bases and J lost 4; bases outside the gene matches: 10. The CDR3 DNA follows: TGTGCCAGCACTGACCCGGGACAGCCTAATCAGCCCCAGCATTTT. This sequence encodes CASTDPGQPNQPQHF.

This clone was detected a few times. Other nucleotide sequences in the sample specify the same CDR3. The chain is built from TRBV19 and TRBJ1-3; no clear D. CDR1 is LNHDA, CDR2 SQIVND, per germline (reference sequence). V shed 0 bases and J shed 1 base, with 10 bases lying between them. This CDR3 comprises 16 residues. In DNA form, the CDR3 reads TGTGCCAGTAGTATAGACCTGGCGGGGTCTGGAAACACCATATATTTT. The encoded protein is CASSIDLAGSGNTIYF.

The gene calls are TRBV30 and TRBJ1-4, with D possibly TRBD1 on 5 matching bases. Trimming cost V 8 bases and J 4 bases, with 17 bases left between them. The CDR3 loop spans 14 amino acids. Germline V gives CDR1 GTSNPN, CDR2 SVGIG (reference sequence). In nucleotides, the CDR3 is TGTGCCGGAGAAGGGGTTAGAAGTAATGAAAAACTGTTTTTT. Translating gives CAGEGVRSNEKLFF.

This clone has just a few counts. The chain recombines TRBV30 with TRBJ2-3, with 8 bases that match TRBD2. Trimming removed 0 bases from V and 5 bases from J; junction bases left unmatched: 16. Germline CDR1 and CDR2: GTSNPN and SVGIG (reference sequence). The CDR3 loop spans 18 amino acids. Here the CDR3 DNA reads TGTGCCTGGAGTGTACGAAGAGCGGGGGCCTCAGGGGTAGATACGCAGTATTTT. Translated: CAWSVRRAGASGVDTQYF.